This T cell receptor beta chain was documented in a study of beta chain features in type 1 diabetes. Study results and caveats: Shortening that was moderate but significant affected the TCRB CDR3s of Type 1 diabetes patients in all four CD4+ subsets.

This clone was seen only a few times. Antigen: not known. Since all of the isolated RNA was reverse transcribed, expressed TCRB transcripts were what got sequenced. TCRdb keeps only in-frame clones here, not all; method: immunoSEQ multiplex PCR. The sample yields 680,000 or so clones, 10% to 15% seen once. From germline, CDR1 is MNHEY and CDR2 SVGAGI. The length of the CDR3 is 15 residues. The junction had 7 bases not matched to a gene; V was cut back by 2 bases and J by 4 bases. The rearrangement joins TRBV6-5 to TRBJ2-7; 8 bases map to TRBD1. The sequence came from a man younger than 35 with type 1 diabetes. Sequenced sample: naive CD4+ T cells from blood. The CDR3 protein is CASSYAWQGAYEQYF. The CDR3 DNA reads TGTGCCAGCAGTTACGCCTGGCAGGGGGCGTACGAGCAGTACTTC.